The rows below give T cell receptor beta chains drawn from one sample of a study of cytomegalovirus exposure and HLA in healthy donors. Only in-frame clones appear in the TCRdb table, and some are missing; sequencing was by immunoSEQ multiplex PCR. The sample carries approximately 150,000 clones, approximately 80% recorded once. Source material: PBMCs. These TCRs come from a woman aged 40 to 49 in good health and CMV-seropositive. Each CDR3 is given with its conserved first and last residue. The order of the fields is clone size, D gene, J gene, V gene, CDR3 protein, CDR3 DNA. The D gene is left open where the match is weak. The listing skips clone size in some rows; elsewhere it reads once, few, many or a size class.

. . TRBJ1-2 TRBV5-6 CASSLATGRGGYTF TGTGCCAGCAGCTTGGCTACAGGGCGTGGAGGCTACACCTTC
. . TRBJ1-1 TRBV7-2 CASSHDSNTEAFF TGTGCCAGCAGCCATGACAGCAACACTGAAGCTTTCTTT
. TRBD1 TRBJ1-2 TRBV6-6 CASSSLRTGANYGYTF TGTGCCAGCAGTTCCCTCAGGACAGGGGCTAACTATGGCTACACCTTC
few . TRBJ2-3 TRBV2 CASMGSRTDTQYF TGTGCCAGCATGGGCAGCCGCACAGATACGCAGTATTTT
. TRBD1 TRBJ2-7 TRBV5-1 CASSPGQGGYEQYF TGCGCCAGCAGCCCCGGACAGGGAGGATACGAGCAGTACTTC
. . TRBJ2-3 TRBV19 CASSTSGTRGDTQYF TGTGCCAGTAGTACCTCCGGGACTCGGGGAGATACGCAGTATTTT
. TRBD2 TRBJ2-5 TRBV18 CASSPRLADQETQYF TGTGCCAGCTCACCTCGACTAGCGGATCAAGAGACCCAGTACTTC
. . TRBJ2-7 TRBV13 CASSLARWSSYEQYF TGTGCCAGCAGCTTGGCCCGCTGGAGCTCCTACGAGCAGTACTTC
few . TRBJ1-4 TRBV4-1 CASSELATNEKLFF TGCGCCAGCAGTGAACTAGCAACTAATGAAAAACTGTTTTTT
. . TRBJ1-2 TRBV28 CASSPQGNYGYTF TGTGCCAGCAGTCCGCAGGGGAACTATGGCTACACCTTC
. . TRBJ1-6 TRBV5-1 CASSLGQQNSPLHF TGCGCCAGCAGCTTGGGACAGCAAAATTCACCCCTCCACTTT
. . TRBJ2-5 TRBV2 CASRESETQYF TGTGCCAGCAGGGAGTCAGAGACCCAGTACTTC
few TRBD1 TRBJ2-2 TRBV18 CASSADRGPGELFF TGTGCCAGCTCAGCCGACAGGGGGCCCGGGGAGCTGTTTTTT
. . TRBJ1-1 TRBV4-3 CASSHQGSRTEAFF TGCGCCAGCAGCCACCAGGGTTCGAGGACTGAAGCTTTCTTT
. TRBD1 TRBJ1-1 TRBV18 CASSAGQGNTEAFF TGTGCCAGCTCTGCCGGACAGGGAAACACTGAAGCTTTCTTT
few . TRBJ1-5 TRBV5-5 CASSLYVGAPTYSNQPQHF TGTGCCAGCAGCTTGTATGTGGGGGCCCCAACTTATAGCAATCAGCCCCAGCATTTT
. . TRBJ1-3 TRBV2 CASSDTWESSGNTIYF TGTGCCAGCAGTGATACATGGGAGAGCTCTGGAAACACCATATATTTT
. TRBD2 TRBJ2-7 TRBV27 CASSLAAGAGYEQYF TGTGCCAGCAGTTTAGCCGCGGGAGCAGGCTACGAGCAGTACTTC
. . TRBJ1-2 TRBV25-1 CASSPVWGGYTF TGTGCCAGCAGCCCCGTCTGGGGCGGCTACACCTTC
. . TRBJ1-6 TRBV2 CASSSGGRLNSPLHF TGTGCCAGCTCCTCTGGGGGCAGACTGAATTCACCCCTCCACTTT
. . TRBJ1-5 TRBV27 CASSSQVNQPQHF TGTGCCAGCAGTTCCCAGGTTAATCAGCCCCAGCATTTT
. TRBD1 TRBJ2-7 TRBV2 CASSQTGQGVGEQYF TGTGCCAGCAGTCAGACGGGACAGGGGGTGGGCGAGCAGTACTTC
. TRBD1 TRBJ2-5 TRBV7-9 CASSPTGGSETQYF TGTGCCAGCAGCCCGACAGGGGGTTCCGAGACCCAGTACTTC
once . TRBJ2-7 TRBV2 CASSEAGGRVSEQYF TGTGCCAGCAGTGAAGCGGGGGGGCGGGTCTCCGAGCAGTACTTC
. . TRBJ1-2 TRBV21-1 CASSKEGTGDFVCGYTF TGTGCCAGCAGCAAAGAGGGGACAGGGGATTTTGTGTGTGGCTACACCTTC
few TRBD2 TRBJ2-1 TRBV6-4 CASSDGCGLAGVAQFF TGTGCCAGCAGTGATGGTTGTGGGCTAGCGGGAGTAGCGCAGTTCTTC
. . TRBJ1-3 TRBV7-2 CASSLRDSGNTIYF TGTGCCAGCAGCTTACGGGATTCTGGAAACACCATATATTTT
few TRBD1 TRBJ2-5 TRBV19 CASWDSWGETQYF TGTGCCAGTTGGGACAGTTGGGGAGAGACCCAGTACTTC
few . TRBJ2-3 TRBV6-8 CASSYSLGQQGDQSTDTQYF TGTGCCAGCAGTTACTCCCTAGGACAGCAAGGGGATCAGAGTACAGATACGCAGTATTTT
. TRBD1 TRBJ1-2 TRBV28 CASSPRDRVHGYTF TGTGCCAGCAGCCCCCGGGACAGGGTTCATGGCTACACCTTC
once . TRBJ2-7 TRBV2 CASSVGSPNEQYF TGTGCCAGCAGTGTTGGGAGCCCCAACGAGCAGTACTTC
. . TRBJ2-7 TRBV19 CASSGGPGYEQYF TGTGCCAGTAGTGGAGGGCCTGGCTACGAGCAGTACTTC
. . TRBJ2-2 TRBV18 CASSPPGQGGTGELFF TGTGCCAGCTCACCACCGGGTCAGGGCGGAACCGGGGAGCTGTTTTTT
. . TRBJ1-1 TRBV10-1 CASRPEGSTEAFF TGCGCCAGCAGACCGGAGGGGAGCACTGAAGCTTTCTTT
. . TRBJ2-7 TRBV30 CAWAPGHSYEQYF TGTGCCTGGGCTCCTGGCCACTCCTACGAGCAGTACTTC
. . TRBJ1-5 TRBV4-2 CASSPSEGAGYQPQHF TGTGCCAGCAGCCCTAGCGAAGGCGCTGGTTATCAGCCCCAGCATTTT
. . TRBJ2-7 TRBV7-9 CSSTSGYEQYF .
. TRBD2 TRBJ2-3 TRBV7-9 CASTMNDPGLASHTQYF TGTGCCAGCACCATGAACGATCCGGGACTAGCCTCCCATACGCAGTATTTT
. TRBD1 TRBJ2-2 TRBV5-6 CASSLLGQGAGELFF TGTGCCAGCAGCTTGTTGGGACAGGGAGCCGGGGAGCTGTTTTTT
. TRBD1 TRBJ2-7 TRBV27 CASSWDRRGEQYF TGTGCCAGCAGCTGGGACAGGCGAGGCGAGCAGTACTTC
. TRBD1 TRBJ2-2 TRBV4-1 CASSRTGEGTGELFF TGCGCCAGCAGCCGGACAGGGGAGGGCACCGGGGAGCTGTTTTTT